The clone carrying this T cell receptor beta chain came up once. Its specificity is unknown. This sample stems from a study of blood T cells in healthy people across ages. Study-level points and caveats: Shifts in expanded clonotypes may have been confounded by donor CMV status, which was unknown. Unsorted PBMCs prevented conclusive naive versus antigen-experienced comparison.

V shed 0 bases and J 0 bases; nucleotides not matched to a gene: 0. The CDR3 is made up of 15 amino acids. Germline V lookup: CDR1 SGHRS, CDR2 YFSETQ. Together with a sample-barcoded 5' primer, a J-beta primer mix was included in a second PCR lasting about 6 to 12 cycles. MiXCR, applied by TCRdb to the 5' RACE reads, yields one record per CDR3 protein. The sample has 1.5 million to 1.8 million distinct CDR3 sequences; 35% to 45% are singletons. The clonotype comes from a woman between 18 and 30 years old in good health. Sequenced sample: blood. The chain couples TRBV5-1 to TRBJ2-1; 7 bases map to TRBD2. CDR3: CASSLERDSYNEQFF. The CDR3 DNA is TGCGCCAGCAGCTTGGAGCGGGACTCCTACAATGAGCAGTTCTTC.